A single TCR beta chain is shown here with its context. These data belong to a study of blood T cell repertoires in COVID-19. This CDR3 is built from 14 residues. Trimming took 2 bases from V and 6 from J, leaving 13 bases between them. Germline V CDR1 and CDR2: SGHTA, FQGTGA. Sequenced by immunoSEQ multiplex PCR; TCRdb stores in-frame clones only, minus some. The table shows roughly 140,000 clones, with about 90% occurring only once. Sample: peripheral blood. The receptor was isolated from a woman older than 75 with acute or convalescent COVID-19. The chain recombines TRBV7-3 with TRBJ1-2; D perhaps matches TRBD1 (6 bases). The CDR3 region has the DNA TGTGCCAGCAGCTTAGATCAGGGGCGTCATGGCTACACCTTC. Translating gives CASSLDQGRHGYTF.